The 31 T cell receptor beta chains below all came from one sample that was sequenced in a study of OX40 agonist ivuxolimab in advanced cancers. This table comes from immunoSEQ multiplex PCR, and its TCRdb copy is limited to in-frame clones, with some not included. The data show approximately 50,000 clones, roughly 84% seen once. The sequenced sample was CD4+ or CD8+ T cells sorted from blood, obtained in a trial of the OX40 agonist ivuxolimab. Every receptor here comes from an adult with an advanced solid tumor such as melanoma, head and neck, liver or kidney cancer.

CDR3 loop: CASSLGGQIYEQFF. For the CDR3, the DNA is TGCGCCAGCAGCTTGGGGGGACAGATTTATGAGCAGTTCTTC. The chain uses TRBV5-1 and TRBJ2-1; TRBD1 matches at 7 bases. The germline CDR1 and CDR2 sequences are SGHRS and YFSETQ. The CDR3 consists of 14 residues. J lost 8 bases, V lost 0 bases, and 5 bases had no gene match.

This sequence joins TRBV19 and TRBJ2-2; 7 bases fit TRBD1. The CDR3 is 13 amino acids. The junction had 8 bases not matched to a gene; V was cut back by 7 bases and J by 9 bases. Germline-derived CDR1 and CDR2 are LNHDA and SQIVND (reference sequence). CDR3 sequence (DNA): TGTGCCAGTACAGTGGGGGACAGCCGGGAGCTGTTTTTT. It codes for CASTVGDSRELFF.

The chain recombines TRBV12-1 with TRBJ2-2; TRBD2, as called in the table, went unchecked against the DNA. TRBV12-1 corresponds to a pseudogene. This CDR3 region has 15 residues. The CDR3 bases are TGTGCCAGCAGCTTTGTGGTAGCGGGCACCGGGGAGCTGTTTTTT. Its translation: CASSFVVAGTGELFF.

CDR3 bases: TGTGCCTGGAGGCCGGGCTTTCGGGGGAGGGGAGATACGCAGTATTTT. It is translated as CAWRPGFRGRGDTQYF. The chain links TRBV30 to TRBJ2-3; 7 bases map to TRBD2. This CDR3 spans 16 amino acids. The germline CDR1 and CDR2 sequences are GTSNPN and SVGIG (reference sequence). The ends lost 3 bases at V and 5 bases at J; junction bases unmatched: 14.

Remarks on this clone: This specimen includes other DNA sequences encoding the same CDR3. The chain couples TRBV6-1 to TRBJ1-2; 9 bases are shared with TRBD1. Trimming at V came to 6 bases and at J to 6 bases, leaving 8 bases not matched to a gene. The CDR3 is 14 amino acids. CDR1 is MNHNS, CDR2 SASEGT, per germline. The CDR3 DNA is TGTGCCAGCAGCCTCAAACAGGGGGCGGATGGCTACACCTTC. Translated: CASSLKQGADGYTF.

This chain links TRBV19 with TRBJ2-7, with D uncertain. CDR3 length equals 14 residues. V lost 5 bases to trimming and J lost 3 bases, with 14 bases between them. CDR1 is LNHDA and CDR2 is SQIVND in the germline V gene (reference sequence). The DNA for the CDR3 is TGTGCCAGTAGTCTAGGGTACCCCCACTACGAGCAGTACTTC. It specifies CASSLGYPHYEQYF.

This clone appeared a few times. The V and J genes are TRBV28 and TRBJ1-3; 8 nucleotides match TRBD1. The CDR3 runs 15 residues. Looked up from germline, CDR1 is MDHEN and CDR2 is SYDVKM. V gave up 3 bases and J gave up 2 bases; unmatched junction bases: 3. CDR3 nucleotide sequence: TGTGCCAGCAGTTTCCTACAGGGGGCTGGAAACACCATATATTTT. As protein: CASSFLQGAGNTIYF.

This chain connects TRBV6-1 to TRBJ2-5; 9 bases are a match to TRBD1. This CDR3 spans 16 amino acids. CDR1 and CDR2 from the germline V gene are MNHNS and SASEGT. V shed 3 bases, J shed 2 bases, and the junction held 7 bases outside the gene matches. CDR3 sequence (DNA): TGTGCCAGCAGTGAGATATACAGGGGGCTTCAAGAGACCCAGTACTTC. Translated: CASSEIYRGLQETQYF.

This chain connects TRBV5-5 to TRBJ2-5; 8 bases align to TRBD2. Germline values: CDR1 SGHKS, CDR2 YYEKEE (reference sequence). The CDR3 covers 14 residues. V was pared by 5 bases and J by 5 bases, with 8 bases of the junction left unmatched. In DNA, the CDR3 is TGTGCCAGCAGGTCACCGGGACTAGGGGAGACCCAGTACTTC. Translation gives CASRSPGLGETQYF.

The chain couples TRBV28 to TRBJ2-5; unclear D gene. CDR1 and CDR2 from the germline V gene are MDHEN and SYDVKM. V lost 2 bases and J lost 0, with 7 bases in between. This CDR3 has 14 amino acids. CDR3 amino acids: CASSLITDQETQYF. The CDR3 DNA follows: TGTGCCAGCAGTTTAATCACCGACCAAGAGACCCAGTACTTC.

This rearrangement joins TRBV7-2 to TRBJ1-2; 7 bases are shared with TRBD1. This CDR3 is built from 15 residues. Germline assignment: CDR1 SGHTA and CDR2 FQGNSA. V shed 5 bases, J shed 7 bases, and the junction held 13 bases outside the gene matches. The CDR3 sequence: CASSPGTDHLSGYTF. In DNA form, the CDR3 reads TGTGCCAGCAGCCCGGGGACAGACCACCTATCTGGCTACACCTTC.

This sequence joins TRBV28 and TRBJ2-7; D remains unclear. The CDR3 has 15 amino acids. Trimming removed 5 bases at V and 0 bases at J, with 14 bases between. CDR1 and CDR2 from the germline V gene are MDHEN and SYDVKM. The CDR3 region has the DNA TGTGCCAGCAGTACGGTCTTCTCAAGCTCCTACGAGCAGTACTTC. As protein: CASSTVFSSSYEQYF.

V gene TRBV7-2 combines with J gene TRBJ1-2; D gene unclear. The length of the CDR3 is 15 residues. CDR1 is SGHTA and CDR2 is FQGNSA in the germline V gene. V lost 2 bases and J 4 bases, leaving 14 bases between the germline ends. CDR3 coding DNA: TGTGCCAGCAGCTTATATCCCCCCCTGAGCTATGGCTACACCTTC. Protein product: CASSLYPPLSYGYTF.

The V gene is TRBV30, the J gene TRBJ2-5, with TRBD2 matching over 8 bases. V was pared by 3 bases and J by 5 bases, with 14 bases of the junction left unmatched. The germline CDR1 and CDR2 sequences are GTSNPN and SVGIG (reference sequence). The CDR3 is 16 amino acids. CDR3 sequence reads: CAWSQRGGTAHETQYF. Written as DNA, the CDR3 is TGTGCCTGGAGCCAACGCGGGGGGACCGCGCACGAGACCCAGTACTTC.

This clone has only one observation. The chain carries TRBV5-6 and TRBJ2-5; D remains ambiguous. This CDR3 is 13 amino acids long. The V gene lost 0 bases and the J gene lost 5 bases, with 8 bases spanning the gap. CDR1 and CDR2 from the germline V gene are SGHDT and YYEEEE. The CDR3 DNA sequence: TGTGCCAGCAGCTTGGCTGCCGAGGAGACCCAGTACTTC. Its protein is CASSLAAEETQYF.

This clone was counted between two and nine times. The rearrangement uses TRBV4-2 and TRBJ2-7; D assignment may be TRBD1 or TRBD2 (6 bases each). This CDR3 is 15 amino acids long. Trimming stripped 1 base from V and 4 bases from J, with 14 bases between. CDR1 is LGHNA, CDR2 YNFKEQ, per germline. Here the CDR3 DNA reads TGTGCCAGCAGCCAAGGAGTAGGGGGGCTTTACGAGCAGTACTTC. It is translated as CASSQGVGGLYEQYF.

The chain couples TRBV19 to TRBJ1-2; D unresolved. V was cut by 3 bases and J by 7 bases, with 18 bases left in between. The CDR3 sequence is 15 residues long. Germline CDR1 is LNHDA and CDR2 is SQIVND (reference sequence). This chain's CDR3 is CASSIPLGLSSGYTF. The CDR3 DNA is TGTGCCAGTAGTATCCCCCTGGGTCTCTCGAGTGGCTACACCTTC.

Only one count was recorded for this clone. This chain joins TRBV14 and TRBJ2-1; the match to TRBD2 covers 8 bases. The junction had 11 bases not matched to a gene; V was cut back by 4 bases and J by 6 bases. Germline lookup yields CDR1 SGHDN and CDR2 FVKESK. This CDR3 is built from 16 residues. The CDR3 sequence is CASSRSGGIGGNEQFF. The CDR3 region has the DNA TGTGCCAGCAGCCGGTCGGGAGGGATAGGGGGCAATGAGCAGTTCTTC. The full variable domain, with the rest looked up from reference TRBV14 and TRBJ2-1, is EAGVTQFPSHSVIEKGQTVTLRCDPISGHDNLYWYRRVMGKEIKFLLHFVKESKQDESGMPNNRFLAERTGGTYSTLKVQPAELEDSGVYFCASSRSGGIGGNEQFFGPGTRLTVL.

This clone appeared a few times. V is TRBV20-1 and J is TRBJ2-3, with D hard to call. CDR1 is DFQATT, CDR2 SNEGSKA, per germline (reference sequence). The CDR3 is made up of 11 amino acids. V shed 7 bases and J shed 6 bases, with 11 bases lying between them. In nucleotides, the CDR3 is TGCAGTGGAGCAACCTCCGATACGCAGTATTTT. Encoded protein: CSGATSDTQYF.

The chain links TRBV9 to TRBJ2-5; a possible D gene is TRBD2 (6 bases). Trimming removed 0 bases from V and 1 base from J, with 16 bases in between. This CDR3 is built from 17 residues. CDR1 is SGDLS, CDR2 YYNGEE, per germline. In DNA, the CDR3 is TGTGCCAGCAGCGTAGGCTTGGCTAGCGTATTCCAAGAGACCCAGTACTTC. Translating gives CASSVGLASVFQETQYF.

The chain carries TRBV6-1 and TRBJ2-1, with D maybe TRBD2 (5 bases). Per germline, CDR1 MNHNS and CDR2 SASEGT. Trimming shortened V by 7 bases and J by 5 bases, and 12 bases separated the two germline ends. The CDR3 loop spans 13 amino acids. The CDR3 DNA follows: TGTGCCAGCACCCTGACTAACGACAATGAGCAGTTCTTC. It encodes CASTLTNDNEQFF.

The rearrangement links TRBV5-1 to TRBJ1-1, with a tentative D call TRBD1 (5 bases). The germline V gene has CDR1 SGHRS and CDR2 YFSETQ. The length of the CDR3 is 15 residues. Trimming shortened V by 1 base and J by 7 bases, and 17 bases separated the two germline ends. CDR3 bases: TGCGCCAGCAGCTTGCTCGGGCGGGACGGCGGTGAAGCTTTCTTT. Translation gives CASSLLGRDGGEAFF.

This clone came up a few times. The genes are TRBV2 and TRBJ2-7; a weak D match, TRBD2 (7 bases). Trimming removed 3 bases at V and 4 bases at J, with 16 bases between. The germline CDR1 and CDR2 sequences are SNHLY and FYNNEI. The length of the CDR3 is 15 residues. The CDR3 protein is CASSDSWGGGYEQYF. CDR3 in DNA: TGTGCCAGCAGTGATTCTTGGGGGGGCGGTTACGAGCAGTACTTC. Full variable domain (outside the CDR3, taken from reference TRBV2 and TRBJ2-7): EPEVTQTPSHQVTQMGQEVILRCVPISNHLYFYWYRQILGQKVEFLVSFYNNEISEKSEIFDDQFSVERPDGSNFTLKIRSTKLEDSAMYFCASSDSWGGGYEQYFGPGTRLTVT.

The V gene is TRBV15, the J gene TRBJ1-5; 12 bases are a match to TRBD1. Germline V lookup: CDR1 LNHNV, CDR2 YYDKDF (reference sequence). The CDR3 spans 15 residues. V lost 3 bases and J lost 6; bases outside the gene matches: 3. CDR3 in amino acids: CATSRGQGAGQPQHF. The CDR3, as DNA: TGTGCCACCAGCAGGGGACAGGGGGCTGGTCAGCCCCAGCATTTT.

This clone appeared once. The rearrangement joins TRBV7-9 to TRBJ2-2; D gene ambiguous. The germline V gene has CDR1 SEHNR and CDR2 FQNEAQ (reference sequence). V was trimmed by 5 bases and J by 1 base, leaving 17 bases between them. The CDR3 totals 17 residues. In DNA, the CDR3 is TGTGCCAGCAGCCCTGGGCGCCAGTCTGGGAACACCGGGGAGCTGTTTTTT. Translated, it gives CASSPGRQSGNTGELFF.

The V and J genes are TRBV6-4 and TRBJ1-2, with D tentatively TRBD1 (6 bases). CDR3 length: 15 amino acids. Germline CDR1 MRHNA, CDR2 SNTAGT. V was shortened by 5 bases and J by 6 bases, with 19 bases between the two germline ends. CDR3 DNA: TGTGCCAGCAGTAGATCCGGGACAAGGAAGGATGGCTACACCTTC. Amino acids: CASSRSGTRKDGYTF.

This chain links TRBV27 with TRBJ1-2; D is possibly TRBD1 (6 bases). This CDR3 has 16 residues. The ends were cut back, 6 bases at V and 7 bases at J, with 24 bases in the middle. CDR1 and CDR2 (germline): MNHEY, SMNVEV (reference sequence). The CDR3 is CASSAGHNELRGGYTF. CDR3 DNA sequence: TGTGCCAGCAGCGCGGGACATAACGAGCTAAGGGGTGGCTACACCTTC.

V and J are TRBV10-3 and TRBJ2-7, with TRBD1 identical over 9 bases. CDR3 size: 13 residues. In germline, CDR1 is ENHRY, CDR2 SYGVKD. V lost 6 bases and J lost 9; bases outside the gene matches: 9. The CDR3 DNA is TGTGCCATCAGCCGGGACAGGGAAGGTCGGCAGTACTTC. This codes for CAISRDREGRQYF.

To note about this clone: Other DNA sequences in the sample encode the same CDR3. This chain uses TRBV28 with TRBJ1-5; D possibly corresponds to TRBD1 (5 bases). The V end lost 1 base, the J end lost 2 bases, and 24 bases lay between the germline ends. The CDR3 consists of 20 residues. Looked up from germline, CDR1 is MDHEN and CDR2 is SYDVKM. The CDR3 region has the DNA TGTGCCAGCAGTTTATTAGCCGGTCGGGGGGAGGTTCGGGGCAATCAGCCCCAGCATTTT. It encodes CASSLLAGRGEVRGNQPQHF.

V usage is TRBV20-1 and J usage is TRBJ1-6; D is unclear. This CDR3 has 11 amino acids. Trimming took 3 bases from V and 7 from J, leaving 4 bases between them. Germline-derived CDR1 and CDR2 are DFQATT and SNEGSKA (reference sequence). CDR3 coding DNA: TGCAGTGCTAGTGACAATTCACCCCTCCACTTT. It yields the protein CSASDNSPLHF.

This sequence joins TRBV7-9 and TRBJ2-3; TRBD2 matches at 8 bases. The J segment lost 3 bases and the V segment lost 1 base, leaving 6 bases of the junction unmatched. This CDR3 is built from 16 residues. CDR1 is SEHNR and CDR2 is FQNEAQ in the germline V gene (reference sequence). The CDR3 DNA sequence: TGTGCCAGCAGCTTAGTTAAGGCGGGGGGAACAGATACGCAGTATTTT. Encoded protein: CASSLVKAGGTDTQYF.